Sequencing of this T cell receptor beta chain was carried out in a study of cytomegalovirus exposure and HLA in healthy donors. Across the whole study: Around 80 million unique TCRs from HLA-typed donors were held in an early data release. Findings and caveats of the study: It was assumed in the presence/absence analyses that sequencing depth was roughly uniform across donors. Apart from CMV serostatus, no immune exposure information was available.

This clone has a single count. The antigen remains undetermined. 60 Vbeta and 13 Jbeta primers were used in PCR. TCRdb's copy holds only in-frame clones and misses some; the assay was immunoSEQ multiplex PCR. The sample includes 90,000 to 130,000 clones, roughly 86% seen only once; the top ten take 1.5% to 2%. This CDR3 has 14 residues. The germline V and J ends were trimmed by 0 bases and 7 bases, with 10 bases remaining between them. Germline CDR1 is LGHNA and CDR2 is YNFKEQ. Sequenced material: PBMCs. This chain uses TRBV4-2 with TRBJ2-1; D gene unclear. The receptor was isolated from a man between 35 and 55 years old in good health and CMV-seronegative. In nucleotides, the CDR3 is TGTGCCAGCAGCCAAGATCTAGGCCCGAATGAGCAGTTCTTC. This translates into CASSQDLGPNEQFF.